Listed here are 19 T cell receptor beta chains from one sample, sequenced in a study of T cells in tuberculosis (dated 2018 in TCRdb). Library construction relied on the immunoSEQ multiplex PCR assay. TCRdb provides this immuneACCESS table in a form limited to in-frame rearrangements. Some clones are lacking; in checked studies, under half of them reflect an unresolved V gene, and why the rest are absent is not known. The sample table contains some 31,000 clones; only one count was recorded for roughly 95% of them. The ten biggest clones cover under 3% of the sample. Input material: PBMCs. Receptors were obtained from a donor aged 10 to 29 with latent tuberculosis or without tuberculosis infection.

The chain joins TRBV11-2 to TRBJ1-3; tentatively, D is TRBD1 (5 bases). V lost 0 bases, J lost 3 bases, and 15 bases lay in between. From germline, CDR1 is SGHAT and CDR2 FQNNGV. CDR3 length: 17 amino acids. The CDR3 loop reads CASSLEWWQGRGNTIYF. The CDR3 DNA reads TGTGCCAGCAGCTTAGAATGGTGGCAGGGTCGTGGAAACACCATATATTTT.

This rearrangement joins TRBV2 to TRBJ1-5; TRBD1 matches at 7 bases. The CDR3 is 14 amino acids. The germline V gene encodes CDR1 SNHLY and CDR2 FYNNEI. Losses at the gene ends were 6 bases for V and 6 bases for J; bases not matched to a gene: 8. CDR3 nucleotides: TGTGCCAGCAGGAAGACAGGGATGACTCAGCCCCAGCATTTT. This encodes CASRKTGMTQPQHF.

The rearrangement links TRBV6-5 to TRBJ2-4, with D possibly being TRBD2 (5 bases). Germline V lookup: CDR1 MNHEY, CDR2 SVGAGI. The CDR3 length is 15 residues. The V end was cut by 7 bases, the J end by 3 bases, with 16 bases between. CDR3 in DNA: TGTGCCAGCACCGATTCGTCCGGAGGCAAAAACATTCAGTACTTC. Protein product: CASTDSSGGKNIQYF.

This clone was counted a single time. The chain uses TRBV7-8 and TRBJ2-7; D unclear. The CDR3 is made up of 14 amino acids. CDR1 is SGHVS, CDR2 FQNEAQ, per germline. The V end lost 3 bases, the J end lost 0 bases, and 9 bases lay between the germline ends. CDR3 sequence (DNA): TGTGCCAGCAGCTTTCGCCCACTCTCCTACGAGCAGTACTTC. This encodes CASSFRPLSYEQYF.

The chain joins TRBV19 to TRBJ2-3, with a possible D match to TRBD2 (6 bases). CDR1 and CDR2 (germline): LNHDA, SQIVND (reference sequence). The CDR3 contains 17 residues. V lost 2 bases, J lost 0 bases, and 15 bases lay in between. CDR3 in amino acids: CASSITGGIPSTDTQYF. DNA of the CDR3: TGTGCCAGTAGTATAACTGGCGGGATACCTAGCACAGATACGCAGTATTTT.

The chain couples TRBV7-3 to TRBJ2-3; TRBD1 is a possible D gene (5 bases). CDR3 size: 13 residues. The germline CDR1 and CDR2 sequences are SGHTA and FQGTGA. V lost 5 bases, J lost 2 bases, and 8 bases lay in between. The CDR3 loop reads CASSRGFTDTQYF. Written as DNA, the CDR3 is TGTGCCAGCAGCAGGGGTTTCACAGATACGCAGTATTTT.

The chain uses TRBV4-1 and TRBJ2-7, with D perhaps matching TRBD2 (7 bases). V lost 5 bases and J lost 6, with 17 bases in between. The CDR3 extends over 14 amino acids. From germline, CDR1 is MGHRA and CDR2 YSYEKL. This chain's CDR3 is CASSSTGGSGEQYF. In DNA, the CDR3 is TGCGCCAGCAGCTCTACGGGGGGCTCCGGCGAGCAGTACTTC.

The rearrangement joins TRBV7-6 to TRBJ1-1; D gene unclear. Germline-derived CDR1 and CDR2 are SGHVS and FNYEAQ. V gave up 5 bases and J gave up 2 bases, with 12 bases separating them. The CDR3 has 14 amino acids. CDR3 residues: CASSPVGGNTEAFF. CDR3 coding DNA: TGTGCCAGCAGCCCCGTCGGCGGAAACACTGAAGCTTTCTTT.

The chain carries TRBV5-1 and TRBJ2-1, with D possibly matching TRBD1 (6 bases). The CDR3 has 12 amino acids. V shed 0 bases and J shed 9 bases, with 7 bases lying between them. Germline lookup yields CDR1 SGHRS and CDR2 YFSETQ. The CDR3 spells CASSLGTAEQFF. The CDR3, as DNA: TGCGCCAGCAGCTTGGGGACAGCTGAGCAGTTCTTC.

V is TRBV6-5 and J is TRBJ1-2; 9 bases agree with TRBD1. CDR3 length: 13 amino acids. Germline CDR1 reads MNHEY; CDR2 reads SVGAGI. The V gene end was trimmed by 4 bases and the J gene end by 6 bases; junction bases not matched to a gene: 3. DNA for the CDR3: TGTGCCAGCAGTTGGACAGGGGCGGATGGCTACACCTTC. Its translation: CASSWTGADGYTF.

The chain has TRBV6-6 and TRBJ1-3, with 7 bases aligning to TRBD1. The V gene end was trimmed by 6 bases and the J gene end by 2 bases; junction bases not matched to a gene: 7. This CDR3 region has 15 residues. Germline V CDR1 and CDR2: MNHNY, SVGAGI (reference sequence). CDR3 region: CASRSHDRAGNTIYF. The CDR3 DNA reads TGTGCCAGCAGATCCCACGACAGGGCTGGAAACACCATATATTTT.

This clone has just one count. The chain uses TRBV18 and TRBJ2-2; 10 nucleotides align to TRBD2. The V segment lost 6 bases and the J segment 3 bases; nucleotides outside the gene matches: 4. The CDR3 totals 15 residues. Germline lookup yields CDR1 KGHSH and CDR2 LQKENI. This CDR3 reads CASSHGLADTGELFF. CDR3 in DNA: TGTGCCAGCTCGCATGGACTAGCGGACACCGGGGAGCTGTTTTTT.

The CDR3 coding sequence is TGTGCCAGCAGCTTAGAGACCGCGGGCGCCTACGAGCAGTACTTC. Translation: CASSLETAGAYEQYF. The chain combines TRBV11-2 with TRBJ2-7; possibly TRBD2 for D (5 bases). The V and J ends lost 0 bases and 2 bases respectively, with 11 bases between them. The CDR3 loop spans 15 amino acids. CDR1 is SGHAT, CDR2 FQNNGV, per germline.

The chain joins TRBV29-1 to TRBJ2-3; 9 nucleotides align to TRBD1. Germline V gene sequence: CDR1 SQVTM, CDR2 ANQGSEA. The CDR3 extends over 12 amino acids. Germline trimming cut 5 bases from V and 8 bases from J; bases unmatched to any gene: 5. The CDR3 loop is CSVTGQGGTQYF. CDR3 nucleotides: TGCAGCGTTACGGGACAGGGAGGTACGCAGTATTTT.

The J gene is TRBJ2-7, the V gene TRBV9; D remains ambiguous. Trimming left V 4 bases short and J 1 base short, with 9 bases between. Germline lookup yields CDR1 SGDLS and CDR2 YYNGEE. This CDR3 region has 13 residues. The CDR3 nucleotides read TGTGCCAGCAGCCCGCTACTTTCCTACGAGCAGTACTTC. This translates into CASSPLLSYEQYF.

CDR3: CASSESLALFEQYF. CDR3 bases: TGCGCCAGCAGTGAGTCATTAGCGCTCTTCGAGCAGTACTTC. The V call is TRBV10-2, the J call TRBJ2-7; tentatively, D is TRBD2 (5 bases). CDR3 length: 14 amino acids. Per germline, CDR1 WSHSY and CDR2 SAAADI. V was trimmed by 0 bases and J by 6 bases, leaving 12 bases between them.

The chain carries TRBV10-2 and TRBJ2-7; 9 bases align to TRBD1. Germline lookup yields CDR1 WSHSY and CDR2 SAAADI. The CDR3 contains 13 residues. V lost 3 bases, J lost 5 bases, and 2 bases stayed unmatched. CDR3: CASSEQGANEQYF. CDR3 DNA sequence: TGCGCCAGCAGTGAACAGGGGGCGAACGAGCAGTACTTC.

The chain uses TRBV4-3 and TRBJ2-5; 7 bases map to TRBD2. The ends lost 1 base at V and 4 bases at J; junction bases unmatched: 3. Germline loops: CDR1 LGHNA, CDR2 YSLEER. This CDR3 contains 14 residues. CDR3 sequence (DNA): TGCGCCAGCAGCCAAGCCCCGGGAGGAGAGACCCAGTACTTC. Translating gives CASSQAPGGETQYF.

The gene calls are TRBV4-1 and TRBJ1-1, with TRBD1 matching over 8 bases. The junction had 4 bases not matched to a gene; V was cut back by 0 bases and J by 4 bases. The CDR3 runs 15 residues. Germline-derived CDR1 and CDR2 are MGHRA and YSYEKL. CDR3 sequence: CASSQDHRGFTEAFF. The CDR3, as DNA: TGCGCCAGCAGCCAAGATCACAGGGGGTTCACTGAAGCTTTCTTT.